These T cell receptor beta chains were read from a single sample in a study of blood T cell repertoires in COVID-19. The table came from immunoSEQ multiplex PCR; TCRdb's copy has only in-frame clones and leaves some out. The sample carries 300,000 to 400,000 clones, 80% to 90% recorded once. Sequencing was carried out using peripheral blood. The receptors originated from a young man with active or convalescent COVID-19. The CDR3 runs from the conserved cysteine through the conserved F or W. The order of the fields is clone size, D gene, J gene, CDR3 length, V gene, CDR3 DNA, CDR3 protein. D genes are given only for firm matches. Expanded clones get a size class; other rows say once, few or many, or leave the size out.

clone size: .; D gene: .; J gene: TRBJ2-3; CDR3 length: 15; V gene: TRBV11-2; CDR3 DNA: TGTGCCAGCAGCTTTCGGTGGAGGAGCACAGATACGCAGTATTTT; CDR3 protein: CASSFRWRSTDTQYF
clone size: .; D gene: .; J gene: TRBJ2-5; CDR3 length: 13; V gene: TRBV30; CDR3 DNA: TGTGCCTGGGCACAGGCAGAAGGGGAGACCCAGTACTTC; CDR3 protein: CAWAQAEGETQYF
clone size: .; D gene: TRBD1; J gene: TRBJ1-2; CDR3 length: 13; V gene: TRBV11-3; CDR3 DNA: TGTGCCAGCAGCCAGACAGGGAGACAAGGCTACACCTTC; CDR3 protein: CASSQTGRQGYTF
clone size: .; D gene: TRBD1; J gene: TRBJ1-2; CDR3 length: 12; V gene: TRBV30; CDR3 DNA: TGTGCCGGGGCACAGGGGGTTAGGGGCTACACCTTC; CDR3 protein: CAGAQGVRGYTF
clone size: .; D gene: .; J gene: TRBJ1-2; CDR3 length: 14; V gene: TRBV19; CDR3 DNA: TGTGCCAGTAGCTCCGAAGGGAGTGTGGGAGGCTACACCTTC; CDR3 protein: CASSSEGSVGGYTF
clone size: .; D gene: TRBD1; J gene: TRBJ2-7; CDR3 length: 13; V gene: TRBV9; CDR3 DNA: TGTGCCAGCAGCACGGACAGGGGCCACGAGCAGTACTTC; CDR3 protein: CASSTDRGHEQYF
clone size: .; D gene: .; J gene: TRBJ1-4; CDR3 length: 15; V gene: TRBV10-3; CDR3 DNA: TGTGCCATCAGTGAGTCGACAGGAACTAATGAAAAACTGTTTTTT; CDR3 protein: CAISESTGTNEKLFF
clone size: .; D gene: TRBD2; J gene: TRBJ2-1; CDR3 length: 18; V gene: TRBV11-3; CDR3 DNA: TGTGCCAGCAGTCCACCTTCAGGACTAGCGGGAGGACTCAATGAGCAGTTCTTC; CDR3 protein: CASSPPSGLAGGLNEQFF
clone size: .; D gene: .; J gene: TRBJ1-1; CDR3 length: 13; V gene: TRBV5-1; CDR3 DNA: TGCGCCAGCAGCTTGGAATGGTCAGTTGAAGCTTTCTTT; CDR3 protein: CASSLEWSVEAFF
clone size: .; D gene: .; J gene: TRBJ1-2; CDR3 length: 11; V gene: TRBV2; CDR3 DNA: TGTGCCCTAGGTGTTTCGCGGGGCTACACCTTC; CDR3 protein: CALGVSRGYTF
clone size: .; D gene: .; J gene: TRBJ1-2; CDR3 length: 14; V gene: TRBV15; CDR3 DNA: TGTGCCACCACCCCGGACAGATTAAACTATGGCTACACCTTC; CDR3 protein: CATTPDRLNYGYTF
clone size: .; D gene: TRBD1; J gene: TRBJ1-3; CDR3 length: 15; V gene: TRBV18; CDR3 DNA: TGTGCCAGCTCACCTCAGGGGGCCGTTCGTGACACCATATATTTT; CDR3 protein: CASSPQGAVRDTIYF
clone size: .; D gene: .; J gene: TRBJ1-6; CDR3 length: 16; V gene: TRBV28; CDR3 DNA: TGTGCCAGCAGCCTCCCGGGTCTCCCTGCGAACTCACCCCTCCACTTT; CDR3 protein: CASSLPGLPANSPLHF
clone size: .; D gene: .; J gene: TRBJ2-7; CDR3 length: 15; V gene: TRBV3-1/TRBV3-2; CDR3 DNA: TGTGCCAGCAGCCAAGCAGGCCTGAGCTCCTACGAGCAGTACTTC; CDR3 protein: CASSQAGLSSYEQYF
clone size: .; D gene: TRBD1; J gene: TRBJ1-2; CDR3 length: 17; V gene: TRBV28; CDR3 DNA: TGTGCCAGCAGTCCTACGCGGACACAGGGGGCGTACTATGGCTACACCTTC; CDR3 protein: CASSPTRTQGAYYGYTF
clone size: .; D gene: .; J gene: TRBJ2-1; CDR3 length: 16; V gene: TRBV11-1; CDR3 DNA: TGTGCCAGCGGATCCGCCTTGCGGGGTATCTACAATGAGCAGTTCTTC; CDR3 protein: CASGSALRGIYNEQFF
clone size: .; D gene: .; J gene: TRBJ2-1; CDR3 length: 14; V gene: TRBV9; CDR3 DNA: TGTGCCAGCAGGGCTCGGGGGAATCCGGATGAGCAGTTCTTC; CDR3 protein: CASRARGNPDEQFF
clone size: .; D gene: .; J gene: TRBJ2-1; CDR3 length: 12; V gene: TRBV14; CDR3 DNA: TGTGCCAGCAGCCAAGCACTAGCTGAGCAGTTCTTC; CDR3 protein: CASSQALAEQFF
clone size: .; D gene: TRBD1; J gene: TRBJ1-5; CDR3 length: 14; V gene: TRBV11-2; CDR3 DNA: TGTGCCAGCAGCTTTCCCGGGACAGACCAGCCCCAGCATTTT; CDR3 protein: CASSFPGTDQPQHF
clone size: .; D gene: .; J gene: TRBJ2-2; CDR3 length: 14; V gene: TRBV3-1/TRBV3-2; CDR3 DNA: TGTGCCAGCAGCGGCCGGGCGAGGGCCGGGGAGCTGTTTTTT; CDR3 protein: CASSGRARAGELFF
clone size: .; D gene: .; J gene: TRBJ2-7; CDR3 length: 14; V gene: TRBV28; CDR3 DNA: TGTGCCAGCAGTCCCCCCCAGGCCGCCTACGAGCAGTACTTC; CDR3 protein: CASSPPQAAYEQYF
clone size: .; D gene: .; J gene: TRBJ1-2; CDR3 length: 15; V gene: TRBV7-9; CDR3 DNA: TGTGCCAGCAGCCTCGCCGACAGGAACCACTATGGCTACACCTTC; CDR3 protein: CASSLADRNHYGYTF
clone size: .; D gene: .; J gene: TRBJ2-1; CDR3 length: 13; V gene: TRBV6-5; CDR3 DNA: TGTGCCAGCAGTTACTCGAGATACAATGAGCAGTTCTTC; CDR3 protein: CASSYSRYNEQFF
clone size: .; D gene: .; J gene: TRBJ1-1; CDR3 length: 15; V gene: TRBV18; CDR3 DNA: TGTGCCAGCTCACCACCGGTTGCGGGGGGCACTGAAGCTTTCTTT; CDR3 protein: CASSPPVAGGTEAFF
clone size: .; D gene: .; J gene: TRBJ2-2; CDR3 length: 15; V gene: TRBV5-1; CDR3 DNA: TGCGCCAGCTCACCGAATAGCGGAAACACCGGGGAGCTGTTTTTT; CDR3 protein: CASSPNSGNTGELFF
clone size: few; D gene: .; J gene: TRBJ1-1; CDR3 length: 15; V gene: TRBV5-1; CDR3 DNA: TGCGCCAGCAGCTTGACCGGACACTTGAACACTGAAGCTTTCTTT; CDR3 protein: CASSLTGHLNTEAFF
clone size: .; D gene: .; J gene: TRBJ2-5; CDR3 length: 13; V gene: TRBV27; CDR3 DNA: TGTGCCAGCAGTATTTGGGCTGGAGAGACCCAGTACTTC; CDR3 protein: CASSIWAGETQYF
clone size: .; D gene: TRBD1; J gene: TRBJ1-1; CDR3 length: 15; V gene: TRBV4-2; CDR3 DNA: TGTGCCAGCAGCCAGAGGACAGGACCGAACACTGAAGCTTTCTTT; CDR3 protein: CASSQRTGPNTEAFF